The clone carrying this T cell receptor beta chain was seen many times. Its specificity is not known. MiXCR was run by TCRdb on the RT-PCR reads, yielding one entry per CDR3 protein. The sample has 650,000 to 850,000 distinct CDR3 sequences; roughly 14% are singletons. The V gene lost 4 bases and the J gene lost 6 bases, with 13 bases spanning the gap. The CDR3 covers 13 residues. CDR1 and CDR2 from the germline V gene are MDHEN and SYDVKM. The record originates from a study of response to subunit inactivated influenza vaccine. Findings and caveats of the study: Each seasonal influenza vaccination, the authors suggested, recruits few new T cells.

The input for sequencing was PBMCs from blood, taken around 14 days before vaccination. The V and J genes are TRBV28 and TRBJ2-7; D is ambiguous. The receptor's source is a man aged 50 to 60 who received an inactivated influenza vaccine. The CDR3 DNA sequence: TGTGCCAGCAGTTCGTCATTGACTTTCGAGCAGTACTTC. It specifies CASSSSLTFEQYF.